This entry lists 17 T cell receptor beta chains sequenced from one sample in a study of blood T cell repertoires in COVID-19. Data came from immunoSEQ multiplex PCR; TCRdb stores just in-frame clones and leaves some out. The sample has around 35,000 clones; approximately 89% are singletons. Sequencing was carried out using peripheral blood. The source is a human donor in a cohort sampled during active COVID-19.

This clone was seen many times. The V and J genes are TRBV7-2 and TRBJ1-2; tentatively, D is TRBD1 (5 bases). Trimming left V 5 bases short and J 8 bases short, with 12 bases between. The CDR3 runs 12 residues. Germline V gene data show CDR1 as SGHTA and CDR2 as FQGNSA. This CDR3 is CASSLGGEGYTF. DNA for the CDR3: TGTGCCAGCAGCCTTGGGGGGGAAGGCTACACCTTC.

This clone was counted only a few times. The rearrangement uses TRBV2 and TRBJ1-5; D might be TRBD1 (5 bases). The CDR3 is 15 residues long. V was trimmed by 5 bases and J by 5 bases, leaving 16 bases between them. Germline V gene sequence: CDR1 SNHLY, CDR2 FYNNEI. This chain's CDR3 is CASSSDTSRHQPQHF. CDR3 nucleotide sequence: TGTGCCAGCAGTTCGGACACCAGTAGGCATCAGCCCCAGCATTTT.

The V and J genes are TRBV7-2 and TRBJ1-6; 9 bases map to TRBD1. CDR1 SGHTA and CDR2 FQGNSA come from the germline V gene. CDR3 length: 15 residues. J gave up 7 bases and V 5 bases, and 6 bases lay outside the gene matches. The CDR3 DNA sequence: TGTGCCAGCAGCGTCCCCGGGACAGGGAATTCACCCCTCCACTTT. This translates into CASSVPGTGNSPLHF.

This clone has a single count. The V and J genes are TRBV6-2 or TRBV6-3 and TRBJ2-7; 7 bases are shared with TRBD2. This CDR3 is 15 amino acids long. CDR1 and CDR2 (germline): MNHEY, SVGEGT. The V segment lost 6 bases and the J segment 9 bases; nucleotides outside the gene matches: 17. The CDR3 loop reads CASSSPGLPPERQYF. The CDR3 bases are TGTGCCAGCAGCTCTCCGGGACTACCTCCCGAGAGGCAGTACTTC.

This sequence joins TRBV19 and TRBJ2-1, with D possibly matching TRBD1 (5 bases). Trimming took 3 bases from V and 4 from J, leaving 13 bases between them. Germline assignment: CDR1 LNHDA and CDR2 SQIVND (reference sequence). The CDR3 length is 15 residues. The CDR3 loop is CASSITVQGYNEQFF. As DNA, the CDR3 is TGTGCCAGTAGTATTACCGTGCAGGGATACAATGAGCAGTTCTTC.

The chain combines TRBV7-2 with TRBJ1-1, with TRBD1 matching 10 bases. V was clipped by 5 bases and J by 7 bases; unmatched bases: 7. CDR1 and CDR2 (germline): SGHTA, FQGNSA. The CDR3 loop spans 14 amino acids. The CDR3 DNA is TGTGCCAGCAGCGGACGACAGGGGGCAGGTGAAGCTTTCTTT. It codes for CASSGRQGAGEAFF.

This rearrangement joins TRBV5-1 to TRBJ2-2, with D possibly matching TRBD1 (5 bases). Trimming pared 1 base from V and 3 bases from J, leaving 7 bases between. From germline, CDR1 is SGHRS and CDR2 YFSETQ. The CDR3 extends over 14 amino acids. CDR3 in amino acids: CASSLTGYTGELFF. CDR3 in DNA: TGCGCCAGCAGCTTGACAGGATACACCGGGGAGCTGTTTTTT.

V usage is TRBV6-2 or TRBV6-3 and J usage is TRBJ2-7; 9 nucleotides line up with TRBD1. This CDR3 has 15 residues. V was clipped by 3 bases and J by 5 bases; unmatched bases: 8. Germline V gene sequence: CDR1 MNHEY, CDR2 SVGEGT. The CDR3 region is CASSYLRQGGNEQYF. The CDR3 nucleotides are TGTGCCAGCAGTTATCTCAGACAGGGGGGCAACGAGCAGTACTTC.

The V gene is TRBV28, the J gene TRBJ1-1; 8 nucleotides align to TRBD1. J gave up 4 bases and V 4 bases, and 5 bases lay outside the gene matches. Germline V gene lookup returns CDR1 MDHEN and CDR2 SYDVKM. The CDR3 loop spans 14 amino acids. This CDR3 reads CASSSGQGITEAFF. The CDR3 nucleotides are TGTGCCAGCAGTTCCGGACAGGGTATCACTGAAGCTTTCTTT.

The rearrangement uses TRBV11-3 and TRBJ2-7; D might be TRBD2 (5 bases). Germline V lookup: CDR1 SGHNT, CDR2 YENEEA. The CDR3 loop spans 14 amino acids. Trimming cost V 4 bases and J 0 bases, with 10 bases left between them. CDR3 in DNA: TGTGCCAGCAGCTCCCGGGGAAACTCCTACGAGCAGTACTTC. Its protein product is CASSSRGNSYEQYF.

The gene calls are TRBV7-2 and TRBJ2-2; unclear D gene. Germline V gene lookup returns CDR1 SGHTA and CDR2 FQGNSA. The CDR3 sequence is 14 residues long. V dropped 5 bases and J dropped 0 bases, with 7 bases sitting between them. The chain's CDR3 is CASSPTPNTGELFF. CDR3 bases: TGTGCCAGCAGCCCGACACCGAACACCGGGGAGCTGTTTTTT.

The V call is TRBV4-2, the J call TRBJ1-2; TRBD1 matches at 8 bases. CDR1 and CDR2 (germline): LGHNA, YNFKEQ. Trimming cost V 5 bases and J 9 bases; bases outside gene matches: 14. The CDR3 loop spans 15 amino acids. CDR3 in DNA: TGTGCCAGCAGCACCTCCCGCCGGCAGGGGGCTAGCTACACCTTC. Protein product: CASSTSRRQGASYTF.

CDR3 sequence: CASSEEYKYEQYF. The CDR3 nucleotides are TGTGCCAGCAGTGAAGAATACAAATACGAGCAGTACTTC. The chain joins TRBV6-1 to TRBJ2-7; unclear D gene. This CDR3 has 13 amino acids. V was clipped by 1 base and J by 4 bases, with 8 bases between them. Per germline, CDR1 MNHNS and CDR2 SASEGT.

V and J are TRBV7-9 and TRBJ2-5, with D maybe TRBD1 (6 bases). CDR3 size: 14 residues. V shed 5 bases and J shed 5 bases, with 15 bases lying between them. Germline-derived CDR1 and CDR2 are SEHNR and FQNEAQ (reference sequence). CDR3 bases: TGTGCCAGCAGCCCCGAACAGGGACCGGAGACCCAGTACTTC. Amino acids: CASSPEQGPETQYF.

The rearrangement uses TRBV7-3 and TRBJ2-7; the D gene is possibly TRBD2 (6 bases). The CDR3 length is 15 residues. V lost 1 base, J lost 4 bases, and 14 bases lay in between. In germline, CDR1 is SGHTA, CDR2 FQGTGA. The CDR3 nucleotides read TGTGCCAGCAGCTTAAACGGTGGGGACTCGTACGAGCAGTACTTC. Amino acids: CASSLNGGDSYEQYF.

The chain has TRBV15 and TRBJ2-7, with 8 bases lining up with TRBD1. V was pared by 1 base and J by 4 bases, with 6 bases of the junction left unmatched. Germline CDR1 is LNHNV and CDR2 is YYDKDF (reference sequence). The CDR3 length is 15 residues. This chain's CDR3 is CATSRAGTGLYEQYF. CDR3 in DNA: TGTGCCACCAGCAGAGCCGGGACAGGCTTATACGAGCAGTACTTC.

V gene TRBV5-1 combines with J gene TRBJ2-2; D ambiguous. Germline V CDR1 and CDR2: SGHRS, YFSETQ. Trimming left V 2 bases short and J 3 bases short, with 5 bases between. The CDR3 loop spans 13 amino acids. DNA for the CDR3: TGCGCCAGCAGCTTAACGGACACCGGGGAGCTGTTTTTT. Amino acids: CASSLTDTGELFF.